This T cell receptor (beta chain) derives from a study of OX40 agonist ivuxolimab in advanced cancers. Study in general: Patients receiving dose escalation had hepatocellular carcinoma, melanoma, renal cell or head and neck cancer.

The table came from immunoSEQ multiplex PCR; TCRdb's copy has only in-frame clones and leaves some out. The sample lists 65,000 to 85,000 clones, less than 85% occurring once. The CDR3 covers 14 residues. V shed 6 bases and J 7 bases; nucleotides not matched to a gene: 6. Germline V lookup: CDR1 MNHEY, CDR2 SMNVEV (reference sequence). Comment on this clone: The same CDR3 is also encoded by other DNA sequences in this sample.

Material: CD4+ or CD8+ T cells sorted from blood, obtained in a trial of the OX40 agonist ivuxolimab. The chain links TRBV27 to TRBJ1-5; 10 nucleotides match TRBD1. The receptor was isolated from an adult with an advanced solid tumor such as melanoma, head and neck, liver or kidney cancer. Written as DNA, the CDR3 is TGTGCCAGCAGAGGACAGGGGGGGCACCAGCCCCAGCATTTT. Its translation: CASRGQGGHQPQHF.